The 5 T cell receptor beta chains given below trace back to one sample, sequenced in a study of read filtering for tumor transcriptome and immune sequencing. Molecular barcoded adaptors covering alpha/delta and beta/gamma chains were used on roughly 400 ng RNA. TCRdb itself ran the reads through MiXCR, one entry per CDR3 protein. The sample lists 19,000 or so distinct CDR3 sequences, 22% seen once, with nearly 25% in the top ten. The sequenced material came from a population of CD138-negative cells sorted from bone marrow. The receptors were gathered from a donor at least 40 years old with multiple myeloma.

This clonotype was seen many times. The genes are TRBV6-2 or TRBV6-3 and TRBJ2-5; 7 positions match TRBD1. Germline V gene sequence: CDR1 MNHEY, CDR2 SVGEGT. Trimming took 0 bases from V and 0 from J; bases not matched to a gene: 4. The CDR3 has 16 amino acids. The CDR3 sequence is CASSYSRGGYQETQYF. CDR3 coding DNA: TGTGCCAGCAGTTACTCGAGAGGGGGCTACCAAGAGACCCAGTACTTC.

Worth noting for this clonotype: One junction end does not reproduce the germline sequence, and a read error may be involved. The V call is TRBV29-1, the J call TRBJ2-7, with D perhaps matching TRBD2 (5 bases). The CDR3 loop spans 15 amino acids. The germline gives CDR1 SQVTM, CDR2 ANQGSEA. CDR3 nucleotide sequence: TGCAGCGTTGAAGATAGGGCTAGCAGGAGCTACGATCAGTACTTC. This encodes CSVEDRASRSYDQYF.

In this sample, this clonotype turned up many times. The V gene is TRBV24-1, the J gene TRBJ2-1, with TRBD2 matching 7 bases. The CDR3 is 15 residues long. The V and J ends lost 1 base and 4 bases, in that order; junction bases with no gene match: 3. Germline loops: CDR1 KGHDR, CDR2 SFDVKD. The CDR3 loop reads CATSDLSGKYNEQFF. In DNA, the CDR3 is TGTGCCACCAGTGATTTAAGCGGGAAGTACAATGAGCAGTTCTTC.

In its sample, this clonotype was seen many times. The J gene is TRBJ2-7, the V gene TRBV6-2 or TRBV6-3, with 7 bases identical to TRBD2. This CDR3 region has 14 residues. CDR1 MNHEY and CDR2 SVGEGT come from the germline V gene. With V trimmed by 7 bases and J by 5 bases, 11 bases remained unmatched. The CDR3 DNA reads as TGTGCCAGCACCAAGTGGTTGGCGGGAGACGAGCAGTACTTC. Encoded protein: CASTKWLAGDEQYF.

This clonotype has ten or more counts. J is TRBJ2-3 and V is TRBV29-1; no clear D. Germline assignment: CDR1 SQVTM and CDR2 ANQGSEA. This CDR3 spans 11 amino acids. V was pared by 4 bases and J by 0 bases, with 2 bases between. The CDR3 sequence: CSVVSTDTQYF. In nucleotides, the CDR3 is TGCAGCGTTGTAAGCACAGATACGCAGTATTTT.